This entry lists 13 T cell receptor beta chains sequenced from one sample in a study of post-analysis software for immune sequencing data. Study results and limitations: Several TRBV segments were more frequent in patients than controls; TRBV5-6, TRBV5-1 and TRBV20-1 belonged to this group.

Tagging with unique molecular identifiers was a feature of the TCR beta cDNA libraries. MiXCR was run by TCRdb on the PCR reads, yielding one entry per CDR3 protein. The repertoire consists of 400,000 to 500,000 distinct CDR3 sequences, with approximately 38% occurring once and the leading ten covering 7.6%. These receptors have no identified antigens. The sequenced sample was blood. The receptors here all came from a girl between 2 and 10 years old with multiple sclerosis.

The chain uses TRBV2 and TRBJ2-1, with D possibly matching TRBD2 (5 bases). The CDR3 consists of 15 residues. Deletions cut 5 bases from V and 3 bases from J, with 14 bases between. Germline CDR1 reads SNHLY; CDR2 reads FYNNEI. The CDR3 reads CASSLLVSIYNEQFF. In DNA form, the CDR3 reads TGTGCCAGCAGTTTACTAGTCAGTATCTACAATGAGCAGTTCTTC. Combining the CDR3 with reference TRBV2 and TRBJ2-1 gives the whole variable domain EPEVTQTPSHQVTQMGQEVILRCVPISNHLYFYWYRQILGQKVEFLVSFYNNEISEKSEIFDDQFSVERPDGSNFTLKIRSTKLEDSAMYFCASSLLVSIYNEQFFGPGTRLTVL.

The chain is built from TRBV7-9 and TRBJ2-1; 8 bases line up with TRBD2. V trimming: 6 bases; J trimming: 5 bases; junction bases outside the gene matches: 9. The CDR3 contains 15 residues. Germline-derived CDR1 and CDR2 are SEHNR and FQNEAQ (reference sequence). CDR3 in amino acids: CASRNRTSRDNEQFF. The CDR3 region has the DNA TGTGCCAGCAGAAACAGGACTAGCCGAGACAATGAGCAGTTCTTC.

DNA for the CDR3: TGCAGCGCCTCGGGGTGGGGACGGACCTACTACGAGCAGTACTTC. Amino acids: CSASGWGRTYYEQYF. The rearrangement uses TRBV29-1 and TRBJ2-7, with D perhaps given as TRBD1 or TRBD2 (5 bases each). Trimming removed 7 bases from V and 3 bases from J, with 22 bases in between. This CDR3 is 15 amino acids long. The V gene's germline CDR1 is SQVTM and CDR2 ANQGSEA.

The table lists this clonotype with a few counts. The rearrangement joins TRBV6-6 to TRBJ1-6; the D is unclear. The CDR3 spans 15 residues. The V and J ends lost 2 bases and 4 bases respectively, with 9 bases between them. CDR1 is MNHNY, CDR2 SVGAGI, per germline (reference sequence). The CDR3, as DNA: TGTGCCAGCAGTTACCTCGAACCGTATAATTCACCCCTCCACTTT. Amino acids: CASSYLEPYNSPLHF.

The sample holds a few counts of this clonotype. This chain connects TRBV28 to TRBJ2-7; 10 bases are shared with TRBD1. The V gene's germline CDR1 is MDHEN and CDR2 SYDVKM. The length of the CDR3 is 16 residues. V shed 5 bases and J 3 bases; nucleotides not matched to a gene: 10. CDR3 loop: CASSPRTGGDHYEQYF. CDR3 DNA sequence: TGTGCCAGCAGTCCACGGACAGGGGGAGATCACTACGAGCAGTACTTC.

Remarks on this clonotype: A clone one base away is much larger, so this may be a read error. This sequence joins TRBV5-1 and TRBJ2-1; no firm D call. The V end lost 0 bases, the J end lost 2 bases, and 9 bases lay between the germline ends. Germline lookup yields CDR1 SGHRS and CDR2 YFSETQ. The CDR3 length is 15 residues. The CDR3 DNA sequence: TGCGCCAGCAGCTTGGATCCATCCCCCTACAATGAGCAGTTCTTC. It yields the protein CASSLDPSPYNEQFF.

This clonotype was counted only a few times. The chain has TRBV4-1 and TRBJ2-7; 8 bases map to TRBD2. CDR1 is MGHRA and CDR2 is YSYEKL in the germline V gene. The CDR3 runs 16 residues. V was clipped by 1 base and J by 1 base; unmatched bases: 6. The CDR3 protein is CASSQVRPSGSYEQYF. DNA of the CDR3: TGCGCCAGCAGCCAAGTCAGACCTAGCGGGTCCTACGAGCAGTACTTC.

The genes are TRBV9 and TRBJ2-4; D uncertain. The DNA end is more similar to TRBJ2-7, so the J call may be wrong. Germline V gene lookup returns CDR1 SGDLS and CDR2 YYNGEE. This CDR3 region has 15 residues. CDR3 in DNA: TGTGCCAGCAGCGTTGGCAGTCAATATGTCTACGAGCAGTACTTC. Its protein product is CASSVGSQYVYEQYF.

This clonotype showed up just a few times. CDR3: CASSLLYSSYEQYF. The CDR3 region has the DNA TGTGCCAGCAGTCTCCTGTACAGCTCCTACGAGCAGTACTTC. The chain is built from TRBV2 and TRBJ2-7, with D unresolved. V was trimmed by 5 bases and J by 0 bases, leaving 11 bases between them. Germline V gives CDR1 SNHLY, CDR2 FYNNEI. The CDR3 runs 14 residues. The full variable domain, with the rest looked up from reference TRBV2 and TRBJ2-7, is EPEVTQTPSHQVTQMGQEVILRCVPISNHLYFYWYRQILGQKVEFLVSFYNNEISEKSEIFDDQFSVERPDGSNFTLKIRSTKLEDSAMYFCASSLLYSSYEQYFGPGTRLTVT.

The V and J genes are TRBV6-1 and TRBJ2-1; no reliable D call. V lost 5 bases and J 4 bases, leaving 9 bases between the germline ends. Per the germline V gene, CDR1 is MNHNS and CDR2 is SASEGT. The CDR3 sequence is 13 residues long. CDR3 coding DNA: TGTGCCAGCAGTTTCGGCACTTACAATGAGCAGTTCTTC. Its translation is CASSFGTYNEQFF.

The chain recombines TRBV18 with TRBJ1-2; a possible D gene is TRBD1 (5 bases). The CDR3 extends over 15 amino acids. Germline CDR1 is KGHSH and CDR2 is LQKENI. V lost 3 bases and J lost 5, with 16 bases in between. As DNA, the CDR3 is TGTGCCAGCTCACCTTTTAAGGCGAAGGGGTATGGCTACACCTTC. It yields the protein CASSPFKAKGYGYTF.

This clonotype was counted a few times. The V gene is TRBV6-2 or TRBV6-3, the J gene TRBJ2-1, with TRBD2 matching 7 bases. Germline CDR1 MNHEY, CDR2 SVGEGT. With V trimmed by 6 bases and J by 0 bases, 5 bases remained unmatched. The length of the CDR3 is 15 residues. The CDR3 sequence is CASRAQRGSYNEQFF. In DNA form, the CDR3 reads TGTGCCAGCAGGGCCCAGCGGGGCTCCTACAATGAGCAGTTCTTC.

This clonotype was found a few times. A much larger clone lies a single base off, so this may be a read error. The DNA is omitted, as the CDR3 cannot be located on it reliably, and the CDR3 follows TCRdb's listing. The V and J genes are TRBV10-3 and TRBJ2-6. Germline CDR1 reads ENHRY; CDR2 reads SYGVKD. Including both end residues, the CDR3 is 15 amino acids long. The CDR3 sequence is CAISGWGSGANVRTF.